This TCR beta chain was retrieved from a study of T cell responses to AZD1222 COVID-19 vaccine. The assay was immunoSEQ multiplex PCR, and TCRdb's table has in-frame clones only and misses some. The data contain 100,000 or so clones, about 86% of them seen just once; the ten biggest clones take up around 3.2%. The germline gives CDR1 LGHNA, CDR2 YSLEER. This CDR3 has 15 amino acids. Trimming stripped 0 bases from V and 1 base from J, with 7 bases between. This clonotype originated in an adult in good health. The V gene is TRBV4-3, the J gene TRBJ2-4; D is tentatively TRBD1 or TRBD2 (5 bases each). Sample: peripheral blood, taken on day 0 of AZD1222 vaccination. Here the CDR3 DNA reads TGCGCCAGCAGCCAAGAATGGGGGGCCAAAAACATTCAGTACTTC. Translating it yields CASSQEWGAKNIQYF.